A selection of T cell receptor beta chains follows, all from one sample in a study of T cell changes during pregnancy in multiple sclerosis. Assay: immunoSEQ multiplex PCR; the TCRdb copy retains only in-frame clones and omits some. Of around 65,000 clones listed, approximately 90% are singletons. This specimen was peripheral blood, taken in the third trimester of pregnancy. These receptors originate from a female donor in good health, enrolled as a control in a pregnancy study. CDR3s include the opening cysteine and the closing phenylalanine or tryptophan. The order of the fields is D gene, clone size, J gene, V gene, CDR3 protein, CDR3 DNA. D genes are given only for firm matches. The size field is filled for only some rows; it gives once, few, many or a size class.

- - TRBJ2-1 TRBV5-1 CASRATREDEQFF TGCGCCAGCAGAGCCACCCGAGAGGATGAGCAGTTCTTC
- - TRBJ2-4 TRBV7-9 CASSLVGAPAKNIQYF TGTGCCAGCAGCTTAGTTGGGGCGCCCGCCAAAAACATTCAGTACTTC
- - TRBJ2-5 TRBV14 CASSQGRRETQYF TGTGCCAGCAGCCAAGGGAGGCGGGAGACCCAGTACTTC
- - TRBJ1-2 TRBV30 CAWSGEKNYGYTF TGTGCCTGGAGTGGGGAGAAAAACTATGGCTACACCTTC
TRBD1 - TRBJ2-7 TRBV9 CASSRDRVSYEQYF TGTGCCAGCAGCAGAGACAGGGTGTCCTACGAGCAGTACTTC
TRBD1 - TRBJ1-5 TRBV9 CASSVGQGGNQPQHF TGTGCCAGCAGCGTAGGTCAGGGGGGCAATCAGCCCCAGCATTTT
- - TRBJ2-1 TRBV21-1 CASRDRADEQFF TGTGCCAGCAGGGACAGGGCGGATGAGCAGTTCTTC
TRBD1 - TRBJ2-7 TRBV6-5 CASSYSWDRAYEQYF TGTGCCAGCAGTTACTCCTGGGACAGAGCCTACGAGCAGTACTTC
- - TRBJ2-7 TRBV6-5 CASSRAGEQYF TGTGCCAGCAGCAGGGCAGGCGAGCAGTACTTC
- - TRBJ1-5 TRBV19 CASSGEGGLAGNQPQHF TGTGCCAGTAGCGGAGAGGGGGGGTTGGCAGGCAATCAGCCCCAGCATTTT
TRBD2 - TRBJ2-7 TRBV28 CASSGSGGRAYEQYF TGTGCCAGCAGTGGCTCGGGGGGGCGAGCCTACGAGCAGTACTTC
- - TRBJ1-2 TRBV18 CASSPLGELPNYGYTF TGTGCCAGCTCACCACTAGGGGAACTGCCTAACTATGGCTACACCTTC
TRBD1 - TRBJ2-2 TRBV29-1 CSVARTGNTGELFF TGCAGCGTTGCTCGGACAGGGAACACCGGGGAGCTGTTTTTT
- - TRBJ1-2 TRBV28 CASRRQLLYGYTF TGTGCCAGCAGACGACAGCTATTGTATGGCTACACCTTC
- - TRBJ1-3 TRBV21-1 CASSLDRGDRVDF TGTGCCAGCAGCCTGGACAGGGGGGATCGGGTTGATTTT
TRBD1 once TRBJ1-2 TRBV19 CASSLATGGRYGYTF TGTGCCAGTAGTCTTGCGACAGGGGGCCGCTATGGCTACACCTTC
TRBD1 - TRBJ1-2 TRBV4-2 CASSQGRGIDYGYTF TGTGCCAGCAGCCAGGGCAGGGGGATCGACTATGGCTACACCTTC
TRBD1 - TRBJ1-6 TRBV19 CASRQGATGSPLHF TGTGCCAGTAGACAGGGGGCAACCGGTTCACCCCTCCACTTT
TRBD1 - TRBJ1-2 TRBV6-1 CASSGTGTGASGYTF TGTGCCAGCAGTGGAACCGGGACAGGGGCCTCCGGCTACACCTTC
- - TRBJ2-2 TRBV30 CAWSRDWNTGELFF TGTGCCTGGAGCAGGGATTGGAACACCGGGGAGCTGTTTTTT
- - TRBJ2-7 TRBV2 CASSEARGGVNEQYF TGTGCCAGCAGTGAAGCGCGGGGTGGGGTCAACGAGCAGTACTTC
TRBD1 - TRBJ1-2 TRBV2 CASSTQGAHYGYTF TGTGCCAGCAGTACTCAGGGGGCCCACTATGGCTACACCTTC
- - TRBJ1-1 TRBV6-5 CASSYSRTMNTEAFF TGTGCCAGCAGTTACTCTCGGACTATGAACACTGAAGCTTTCTTT
- - TRBJ1-1 TRBV7-2 CASSFGQPRGNTEAFF TGTGCCAGCAGCTTTGGACAGCCGCGAGGGAACACTGAAGCTTTCTTT
- - TRBJ1-4 TRBV7-2 CASSLEGGLTNEKLFF TGTGCCAGCAGCTTAGAAGGGGGATTGACTAATGAAAAACTGTTTTTT
TRBD2 - TRBJ2-5 TRBV7-6 CASSLVAGFGEETQYF TGTGCCAGCAGCCTAGTAGCGGGCTTCGGGGAAGAGACCCAGTACTTC
- medium-sized TRBJ1-5 TRBV5-1 CASSLAGDQPQHF TGCGCCAGCAGCTTGGCCGGTGATCAGCCCCAGCATTTT
- once TRBJ1-4 TRBV7-2 CASSLGGARELFF TGTGCCAGCAGCTTGGGGGGGGCGCGTGAACTGTTTTTT
- - TRBJ1-3 TRBV27 CASSPLTPSDSFGNTIYF TGTGCCAGCAGTCCCCTAACCCCCTCAGACAGTTTCGGAAACACCATATATTTT
- - TRBJ1-1 TRBV7-3 CASSNQGNTEAFF TGTGCCAGCAGCAATCAGGGGAACACTGAAGCTTTCTTT
- - TRBJ2-7 TRBV7-9 CASSPRARGYEQYF TGTGCCAGCAGCCCCCGGGCTAGGGGCTACGAGCAGTACTTC
TRBD1 - TRBJ2-4 TRBV13 CASRLQGTVQYF TGTGCCAGCAGACTACAGGGGACGGTTCAGTACTTC
TRBD1 - TRBJ1-5 TRBV19 CASSTDRGHQPQHF TGTGCCAGTAGTACGGACAGGGGGCATCAGCCCCAGCATTTT
- - TRBJ2-2 TRBV25-1 CASRGRGTGELFF TGTGCCAGCAGGGGGCGCGGCACCGGGGAGCTGTTTTTT
- - TRBJ1-4 TRBV4-3 CASSQEQFATNEKLFF TGCGCCAGCAGCCAAGAACAGTTTGCAACTAATGAAAAACTGTTTTTT
TRBD1 - TRBJ1-6 TRBV4-3 CASSQSITGGSPLHF TGCGCCAGCAGCCAATCAATCACAGGGGGTTCACCCCTCCACTTT
- - TRBJ2-4 TRBV7-8 CASSLVVGRRGNIQYF TGTGCCAGCAGCTTAGTCGTAGGGCGGAGGGGAAACATTCAGTACTTC
TRBD1 - TRBJ1-1 TRBV7-8 CASSLGGTGNAFF TGTGCCAGCAGCTTAGGGGGGACAGGGAACGCTTTCTTT
- - TRBJ1-5 TRBV5-7 CASSFATKGPQHF TGTGCCAGCAGCTTCGCGACTAAGGGGCCCCAGCATTTT
- once TRBJ2-5 TRBV9 CASSVTLNREKWETQYF TGTGCCAGCAGCGTCACCCTAAACAGGGAGAAGTGGGAGACCCAGTACTTC
- once TRBJ1-1 TRBV30 CAWSKTARGTEAFF TGTGCCTGGAGCAAGACAGCCCGAGGCACTGAAGCTTTCTTT
- - TRBJ2-3 TRBV9 CASRGQSTDTQYF TGTGCCAGCAGAGGACAGAGCACAGATACGCAGTATTTT
- - TRBJ1-4 TRBV27 CASSPRHSTNEKLFF TGTGCCAGCAGTCCCCGACATTCAACTAATGAAAAACTGTTTTTT
- - TRBJ1-5 TRBV4-3 CASSQGHSVGNQPQHF TGCGCCAGCAGCCAAGGCCACAGTGTCGGCAATCAGCCCCAGCATTTT
- - TRBJ2-7 TRBV12-5 CASGRQGVRTYEQYF TGTGCTAGTGGTAGGCAGGGTGTCAGAACCTACGAGCAGTACTTC